Listed here are 15 T cell receptor beta chains from one sample, sequenced in a study of shared clonotypes between healthy human individuals. The repertoire was sequenced with immunoSEQ multiplex PCR; TCRdb's copy has only in-frame clones and lacks some. Among about 490,000 clones listed, 60% to 85% were seen once. Material for sequencing was PBMCs. The receptors were sampled from a woman between 40 and 55 years old in good health. Some clones in this sample may be carry-over from other donors' samples.

This chain connects TRBV2 to TRBJ1-4; D uncertain. This CDR3 has 14 residues. Germline values: CDR1 SNHLY, CDR2 FYNNEI. V shed 2 bases and J shed 5 bases, with 9 bases lying between them. This chain's CDR3 is CASSEYGINEKLFF. CDR3 DNA: TGTGCCAGCAGTGAATATGGGATAAATGAAAAACTGTTTTTT.

The CDR3 loop is CAWRAGLPPYEQYF. The CDR3 DNA sequence: TGTGCCTGGAGGGCCGGTCTGCCACCCTACGAGCAGTACTTC. The genes are TRBV30 and TRBJ2-7, with no clear D. Trimming pared 3 bases from V and 2 bases from J, leaving 14 bases between. Germline V gene sequence: CDR1 GTSNPN, CDR2 SVGIG (reference sequence). The CDR3 has 14 amino acids.

The rearrangement joins TRBV28 to TRBJ2-2, with TRBD1 identical over 9 bases. Trimming removed 5 bases from V and 4 bases from J; junction bases left unmatched: 5. The germline V gene encodes CDR1 MDHEN and CDR2 SYDVKM. The CDR3 sequence is 15 residues long. CDR3 bases: TGTGCCAGCAGTCCACAGGGGGCCTCCACCGGGGAGCTGTTTTTT. It encodes CASSPQGASTGELFF. Full variable domain (rest looked up from reference TRBV28 and TRBJ2-2): DVKVTQSSRYLVKRTGEKVFLECVQDMDHENMFWYRQDPGLGLRLIYFSYDVKMKEKGDIPEGYSVSREKKERFSLILESASTNQTSMYLCASSPQGASTGELFFGEGSRLTVL.

The CDR3 bases are TGTGCCAGCTCATTCACAAGGAGTGGTACGAATGAGCAGTTCTTC. Protein: CASSFTRSGTNEQFF. V gene TRBV6-6 combines with J gene TRBJ2-1; D is unresolved. V shed 8 bases and J shed 7 bases, with 21 bases lying between them. This CDR3 has 15 residues. Germline-derived CDR1 and CDR2 are MNHNY and SVGAGI (reference sequence).

In its sample, this clone was seen a few times. This sequence joins TRBV30 and TRBJ1-1, with TRBD1 matching over 8 bases. Unmatched junction bases numbered 5, after V lost 5 bases and J lost 3 bases. This CDR3 contains 13 residues. Germline lookup yields CDR1 GTSNPN and CDR2 SVGIG (reference sequence). CDR3 amino acids: CAWGQGGHTEAFF. The CDR3 coding sequence is TGTGCCTGGGGACAGGGTGGCCACACTGAAGCTTTCTTT.

This clone was seen at least ten times. The sample contains more than one DNA sequence encoding this CDR3. The chain links TRBV6-5 to TRBJ2-7; no definite D call. Trimming cost V 9 bases and J 0 bases, with 9 bases left between them. The germline V gene has CDR1 MNHEY and CDR2 SVGAGI. The CDR3 is 12 residues long. This CDR3 is CASAQSSYEQYF. CDR3 DNA: TGTGCCAGTGCACAGAGCTCCTACGAGCAGTACTTC.

This clone was seen a few times. The CDR3 loop is CASSLDRPREQFF. The DNA for the CDR3 is TGTGCCAGCAGCTTAGACAGACCGCGAGAGCAGTTCTTC. This rearrangement joins TRBV7-2 to TRBJ2-1; D unresolved. V gave up 1 base and J gave up 10 bases, with 11 bases separating them. The CDR3 covers 13 residues. Germline V gives CDR1 SGHTA, CDR2 FQGNSA.

As for this clone: A read error is likely here: a far larger clone is one base away. Different DNA sequences within this sample yield the same CDR3. This rearrangement joins TRBV18 to TRBJ2-7, with 9 positions matching TRBD2. Per germline, CDR1 KGHSH and CDR2 LQKENI. The CDR3 is made up of 14 amino acids. This CDR3 is CASSPIAGAYEQYF. CDR3 nucleotides: TGCGCCAGCTCACCTATAGCGGGAGCCTACGAGCAGTACTTC. Together with reference TRBV18 and TRBJ2-7, the CDR3 gives the full variable domain: NAGVMQNPRHLVRRRGQEARLRCSPMKGHSHVYWYRQLPEEGLKFMVYLQKENIIDESGMPKERFSAEFPKEGPSILRIQQVVRGDSAAYFCASSPIAGAYEQYFGPGTRLTVT.

CDR3 sequence reads: CASSLPGQRSGELFF. CDR3 nucleotides: TGCGCCAGCAGCTTGCCGGGCCAGAGATCCGGGGAGCTGTTTTTT. The chain carries TRBV5-1 and TRBJ2-2, with no clear D. The V and J ends lost 1 base and 6 bases respectively, with 13 bases between them. The CDR3 length is 15 residues. Germline V lookup: CDR1 SGHRS, CDR2 YFSETQ.

The V call is TRBV19, the J call TRBJ1-5, with D perhaps TRBD1 (6 bases). The CDR3 is made up of 13 amino acids. CDR1 is LNHDA and CDR2 is SQIVND in the germline V gene (reference sequence). With 2 bases removed from V and 5 bases from J, the gap between germline ends came to 7 bases. CDR3 region: CASSIQGHQPQHF. CDR3 sequence (DNA): TGTGCCAGTAGTATACAGGGGCATCAGCCCCAGCATTTT. Using reference TRBV19 and TRBJ1-5 for the parts outside the CDR3, the full variable domain is DGGITQSPKYLFRKEGQNVTLSCEQNLNHDAMYWYRQDPGQGLRLIYYSQIVNDFQKGDIAEGYSVSREKKESFPLTVTSAQKNPTAFYLCASSIQGHQPQHFGDGTRLSIL.

The chain couples TRBV11-2 to TRBJ1-1; D is undetermined. This CDR3 has 13 amino acids. The V end was cut by 6 bases, the J end by 2 bases, with 10 bases between. CDR1 is SGHAT and CDR2 is FQNNGV in the germline V gene. The chain's CDR3 is CASRFIVNTEAFF. The CDR3 DNA sequence: TGTGCCAGCAGGTTTATAGTAAACACTGAAGCTTTCTTT.

This clone appeared once. The chain employs TRBV6-6 and TRBJ1-1; D uncertain. The CDR3 covers 13 residues. V was pared by 6 bases and J by 1 base, with 9 bases between. Germline CDR1 is MNHNY and CDR2 is SVGAGI (reference sequence). As DNA, the CDR3 is TGTGCCAGCAGAGCGGACGGGAACACTGAAGCTTTCTTT. This sequence encodes CASRADGNTEAFF.

The J gene is TRBJ1-1, the V gene TRBV7-9; 11 positions match TRBD1. The CDR3 sequence is 17 residues long. Germline V lookup: CDR1 SEHNR, CDR2 FQNEAQ (reference sequence). J gave up 0 bases and V 3 bases, and 6 bases lay outside the gene matches. The CDR3 spells CASSFGGTGGVNTEAFF. CDR3 in DNA: TGTGCCAGCAGCTTTGGCGGGACAGGGGGTGTGAACACTGAAGCTTTCTTT.

Notes on this clone: Other DNA sequences within the sample encode an identical CDR3. The chain combines TRBV30 with TRBJ2-7; D not resolved. Trimming stripped 1 base from V and 2 bases from J, with 3 bases between. This CDR3 region has 11 residues. The germline gives CDR1 GTSNPN, CDR2 SVGIG (reference sequence). For the CDR3, the DNA is TGTGCCTGGAGTGGTGCCTACGAGCAGTACTTC. It yields the protein CAWSGAYEQYF. The full variable domain, in which reference TRBV30 and TRBJ2-7 provide the parts outside the CDR3, is SQTIHQWPATLVQPVGSPLSLECTVEGTSNPNLYWYRQAAGRGLQLLFYSVGIGQISSEVPQNLSASRPQDRQFILSSKKLLLSDSGFYLCAWSGAYEQYFGPGTRLTVT.

The chain employs TRBV7-9 and TRBJ1-2, with 8 positions matching TRBD1. The CDR3 extends over 14 amino acids. The junction had 5 bases not matched to a gene; V was cut back by 4 bases and J by 4 bases. Looked up from germline, CDR1 is SEHNR and CDR2 is FQNEAQ (reference sequence). The CDR3: CASSSGGAGYGYTF. In nucleotides, the CDR3 is TGTGCCAGCAGCTCAGGGGGCGCGGGCTATGGCTACACCTTC.